This T cell receptor (beta chain) was identified during a study of T cells in Graves' hyperthyroidism and ophthalmopathy. Amplified regions were TCR beta CDR3 sequences from RNA transcripts. TCR CDR3 underwent first-round RT-PCR with the HTBI primer set. TCRdb recomputed calls from the multiplex PCR reads with MiXCR, one row per CDR3 protein. The sample includes 310,000 or so distinct CDR3 sequences, 15% to 20% of them seen just once. This clonotype was recorded at least ten times. The CDR3 runs 14 residues. V was pared by 4 bases and J by 1 base, with 12 bases between. Germline CDR1 and CDR2: SQVTM and ANQGSEA.

The clonotype originates from a woman aged 60 to 75 with Graves' ophthalmopathy. V and J are TRBV29-1 and TRBJ2-3; D is possibly TRBD2 (5 bases). The sample comprised blood. CDR3 sequence (DNA): TGCAGCGTTGGGCAGCGGATTGGCACAGATACGCAGTATTTT. It translates to CSVGQRIGTDTQYF.